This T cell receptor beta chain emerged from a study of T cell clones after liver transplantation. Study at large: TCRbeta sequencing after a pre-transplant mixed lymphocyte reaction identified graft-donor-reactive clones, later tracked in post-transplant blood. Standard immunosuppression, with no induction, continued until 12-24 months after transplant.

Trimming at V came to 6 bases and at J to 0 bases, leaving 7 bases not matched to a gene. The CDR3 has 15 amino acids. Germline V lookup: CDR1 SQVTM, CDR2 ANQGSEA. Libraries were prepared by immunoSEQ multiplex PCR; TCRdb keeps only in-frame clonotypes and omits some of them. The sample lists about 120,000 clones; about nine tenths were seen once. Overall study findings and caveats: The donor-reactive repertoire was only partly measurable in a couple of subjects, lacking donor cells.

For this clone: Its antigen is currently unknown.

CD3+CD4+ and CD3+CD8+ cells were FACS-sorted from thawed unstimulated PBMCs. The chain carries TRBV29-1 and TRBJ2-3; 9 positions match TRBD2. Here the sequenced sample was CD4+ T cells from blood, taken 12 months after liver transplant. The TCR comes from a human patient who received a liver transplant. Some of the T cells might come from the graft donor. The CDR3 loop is CSVSLREGSTDTQYF. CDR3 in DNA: TGCAGCGTCTCCTTGCGGGAGGGCAGCACAGATACGCAGTATTTT.